The 8 T cell receptor beta chains below all came from one sample that was sequenced in a study of blood T cell repertoires in COVID-19. Sequencing used immunoSEQ multiplex PCR; TCRdb keeps in-frame clones, though not all of them. The sample gives about 250,000 clones, approximately 85% of which show up once; approximately 9.6% is in the top ten. The sequencing input was PBMCs or T cells enriched from blood (not recorded which). These receptors were obtained from a woman aged 45-59 years with acute COVID-19.

V and J are TRBV25-1 and TRBJ1-4; 8 bases are shared with TRBD1. The CDR3 is 13 residues long. The trim removed 8 bases at V and 10 bases at J, leaving 9 bases unmatched. In germline, CDR1 is MGHDK, CDR2 SYGVNS. The CDR3: CASSGTGFRKLFF. DNA of the CDR3: TGTGCCAGCTCCGGGACAGGTTTTAGAAAACTGTTTTTT.

On this clone: This specimen includes other DNA sequences encoding the same CDR3. The CDR3 loop reads CAWSGQGAGEQYF. CDR3 nucleotide sequence: TGTGCCTGGAGTGGACAGGGGGCTGGAGAGCAGTACTTC. This chain joins TRBV30 and TRBJ2-7; 10 nucleotides match TRBD1. The CDR3 totals 13 residues. With 1 base clipped from V and 7 bases from J, the junction kept 4 bases outside the gene matches. CDR1 and CDR2 from the germline V gene are GTSNPN and SVGIG (reference sequence).

The chain recombines TRBV5-1 with TRBJ2-3; 9 bases match TRBD2. The germline V gene has CDR1 SGHRS and CDR2 YFSETQ. With 7 bases clipped from V and 2 bases from J, the junction kept 14 bases outside the gene matches. This CDR3 region has 17 residues. CDR3 protein: CASARSGGPVVTDTQYF. CDR3 in DNA: TGCGCCAGCGCTCGGAGCGGGGGGCCCGTTGTCACAGATACGCAGTATTTT.

CDR3 in amino acids: CASSPLPGQGLHNEQFF. The CDR3 DNA follows: TGTGCCAGTAGTCCTTTACCCGGACAGGGGCTCCACAATGAGCAGTTCTTC. The V and J genes are TRBV19 and TRBJ2-1, with 9 bases aligning to TRBD1. The CDR3 spans 17 residues. Unmatched junction bases numbered 13, after V lost 5 bases and J lost 5 bases. Germline V gives CDR1 LNHDA, CDR2 SQIVND (reference sequence).

V and J are TRBV12-3 or TRBV12-4 and TRBJ2-2; D might be TRBD2 (6 bases). CDR3 length: 12 amino acids. V was clipped by 6 bases and J by 7 bases, with 9 bases between them. Written as DNA, the CDR3 is TGTGCCAGCAGGTCGGGGGTCGGGGAGCTGTTTTTT. It encodes CASRSGVGELFF.

The genes are TRBV4-3 and TRBJ2-1; 12 nucleotides agree with TRBD2. J gave up 5 bases and V 1 base, and 0 bases lay outside the gene matches. CDR3 length: 15 amino acids. Germline assignment: CDR1 LGHNA and CDR2 YSLEER. This CDR3 is CASSQGLAGDNEQFF. CDR3 nucleotides: TGCGCCAGCAGCCAAGGACTAGCGGGGGACAATGAGCAGTTCTTC.

This chain connects TRBV4-3 to TRBJ2-7; TRBD1 is a possible D gene (6 bases). The CDR3 has 14 residues. Germline V gene data show CDR1 as LGHNA and CDR2 as YSLEER. V lost 1 base and J lost 2, with 9 bases in between. The CDR3 DNA follows: TGCGCCAGCAGCCAAGGTACAGGGCCCTACGAGCAGTACTTC. Encoded protein: CASSQGTGPYEQYF.

This rearrangement joins TRBV5-5 to TRBJ1-2, with unresolved D. This CDR3 comprises 13 residues. Germline CDR1 SGHKS, CDR2 YYEKEE (reference sequence). The ends were cut back, 7 bases at V and 2 bases at J, with 12 bases in the middle. The CDR3 protein is CASEYRRNYGYTF. The CDR3 DNA reads TGTGCCAGCGAGTACAGAAGAAACTATGGCTACACCTTC.